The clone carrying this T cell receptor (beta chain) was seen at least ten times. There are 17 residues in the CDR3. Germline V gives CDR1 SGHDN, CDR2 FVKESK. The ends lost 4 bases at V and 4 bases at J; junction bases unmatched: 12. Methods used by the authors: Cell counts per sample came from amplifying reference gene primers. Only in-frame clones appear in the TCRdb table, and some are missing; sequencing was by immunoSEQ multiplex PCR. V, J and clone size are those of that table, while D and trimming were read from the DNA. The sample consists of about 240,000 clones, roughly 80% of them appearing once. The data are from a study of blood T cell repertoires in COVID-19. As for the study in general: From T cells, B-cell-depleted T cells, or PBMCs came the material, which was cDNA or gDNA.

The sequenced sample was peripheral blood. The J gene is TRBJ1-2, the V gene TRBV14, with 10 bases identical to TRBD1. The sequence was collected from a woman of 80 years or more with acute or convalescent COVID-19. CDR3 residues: CASSPEGRTGGSYGYTF. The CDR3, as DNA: TGTGCCAGCAGCCCAGAGGGCCGGACAGGGGGTAGCTATGGCTACACCTTC.